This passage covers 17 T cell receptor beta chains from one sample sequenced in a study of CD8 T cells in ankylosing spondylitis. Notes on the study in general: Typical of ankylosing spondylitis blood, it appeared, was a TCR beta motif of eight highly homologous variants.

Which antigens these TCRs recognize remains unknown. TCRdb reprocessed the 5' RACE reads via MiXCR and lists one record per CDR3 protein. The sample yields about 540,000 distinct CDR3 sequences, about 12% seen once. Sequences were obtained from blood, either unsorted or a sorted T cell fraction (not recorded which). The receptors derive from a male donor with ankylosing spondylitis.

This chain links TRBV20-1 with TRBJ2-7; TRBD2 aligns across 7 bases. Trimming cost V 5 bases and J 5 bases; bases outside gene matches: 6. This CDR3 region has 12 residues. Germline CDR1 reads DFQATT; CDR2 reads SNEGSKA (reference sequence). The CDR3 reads CSAGGRINEQYF. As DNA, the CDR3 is TGCAGTGCTGGCGGGAGAATAAACGAGCAGTACTTC.

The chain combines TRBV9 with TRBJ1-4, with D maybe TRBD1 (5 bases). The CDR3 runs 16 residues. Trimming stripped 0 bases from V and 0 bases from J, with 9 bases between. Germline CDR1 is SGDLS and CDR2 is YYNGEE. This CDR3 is CASSVGRDATNEKLFF. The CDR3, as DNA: TGTGCCAGCAGCGTAGGCAGGGATGCAACTAATGAAAAACTGTTTTTT.

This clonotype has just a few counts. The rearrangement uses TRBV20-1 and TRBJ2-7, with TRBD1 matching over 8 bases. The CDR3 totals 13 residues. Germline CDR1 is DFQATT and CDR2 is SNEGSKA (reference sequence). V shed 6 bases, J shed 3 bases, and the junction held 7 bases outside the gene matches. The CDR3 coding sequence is TGCAGTGCGGGCAGGGGGCTTGGCTACGAGCAGTACTTC. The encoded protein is CSAGRGLGYEQYF.

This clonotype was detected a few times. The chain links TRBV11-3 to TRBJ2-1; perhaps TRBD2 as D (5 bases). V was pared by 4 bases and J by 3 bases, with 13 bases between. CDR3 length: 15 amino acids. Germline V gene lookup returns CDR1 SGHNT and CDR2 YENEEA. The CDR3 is CASSSPTGLYNEQFF. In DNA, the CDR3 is TGTGCCAGCAGCTCCCCGACTGGACTCTACAATGAGCAGTTCTTC.

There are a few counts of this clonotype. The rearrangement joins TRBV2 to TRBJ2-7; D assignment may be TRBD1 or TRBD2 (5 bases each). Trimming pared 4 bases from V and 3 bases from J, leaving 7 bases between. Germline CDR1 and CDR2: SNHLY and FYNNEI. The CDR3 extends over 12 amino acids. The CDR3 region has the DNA TGTGCCAGCAGTGGGGACGGCTACGAGCAGTACGTC. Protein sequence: CASSGDGYEQYV.

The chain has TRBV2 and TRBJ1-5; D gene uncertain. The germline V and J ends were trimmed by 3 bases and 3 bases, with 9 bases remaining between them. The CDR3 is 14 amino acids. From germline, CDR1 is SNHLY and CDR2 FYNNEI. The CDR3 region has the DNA TGTGCCAGCAGTGAGATGAGGCCCAATCAGCCCCAGCATTTT. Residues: CASSEMRPNQPQHF.

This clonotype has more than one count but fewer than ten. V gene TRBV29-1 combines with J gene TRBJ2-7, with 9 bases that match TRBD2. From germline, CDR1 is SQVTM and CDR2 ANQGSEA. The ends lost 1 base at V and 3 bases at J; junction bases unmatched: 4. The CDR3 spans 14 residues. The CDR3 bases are TGCAGCGTTGAAGTTGTGACTAGCGGCTACGAGCAGTACTTC. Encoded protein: CSVEVVTSGYEQYF.

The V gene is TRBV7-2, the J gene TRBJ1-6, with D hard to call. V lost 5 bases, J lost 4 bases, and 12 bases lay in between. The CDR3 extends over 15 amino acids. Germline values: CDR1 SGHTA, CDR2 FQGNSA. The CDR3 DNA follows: TGTGCCAGCAGCGACCAGACGGGTTATAATTCACCCCTCCACTTT. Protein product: CASSDQTGYNSPLHF.

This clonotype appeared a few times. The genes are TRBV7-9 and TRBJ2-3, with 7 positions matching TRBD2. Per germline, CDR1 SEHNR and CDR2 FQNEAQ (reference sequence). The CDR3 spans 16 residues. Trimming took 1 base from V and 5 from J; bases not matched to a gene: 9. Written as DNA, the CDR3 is TGTGCCAGCAGCTTAGGTTCGGGACCGGGGGGAGATACGCAGTATTTT. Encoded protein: CASSLGSGPGGDTQYF.

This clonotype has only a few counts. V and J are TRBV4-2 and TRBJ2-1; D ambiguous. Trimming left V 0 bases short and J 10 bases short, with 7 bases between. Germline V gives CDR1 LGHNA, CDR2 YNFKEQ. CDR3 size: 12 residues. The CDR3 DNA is TGTGCCAGCAGCCAAGAGGGCAGCGAGCAGTTCTTC. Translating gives CASSQEGSEQFF.

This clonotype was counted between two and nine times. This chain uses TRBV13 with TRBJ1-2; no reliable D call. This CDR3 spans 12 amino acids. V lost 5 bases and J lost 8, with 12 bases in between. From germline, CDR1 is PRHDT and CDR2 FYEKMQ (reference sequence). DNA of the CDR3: TGTGCCAGCAGCAGTCCCGCGAGCGGCTACACCTTC. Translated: CASSSPASGYTF.

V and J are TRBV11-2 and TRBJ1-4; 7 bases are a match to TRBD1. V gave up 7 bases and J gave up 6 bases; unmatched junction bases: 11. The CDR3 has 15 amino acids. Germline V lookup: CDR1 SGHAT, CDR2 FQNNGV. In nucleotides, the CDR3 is TGTGCCAGCACCCGACAGGGCATCGGGGATGAAAAACTGTTTTTT. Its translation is CASTRQGIGDEKLFF.

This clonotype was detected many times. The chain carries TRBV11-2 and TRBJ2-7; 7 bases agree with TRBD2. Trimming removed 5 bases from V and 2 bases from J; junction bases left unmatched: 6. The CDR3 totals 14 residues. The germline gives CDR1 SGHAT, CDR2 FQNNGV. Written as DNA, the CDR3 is TGTGCCAGCAGCCCACCTAGCGGTCCCTACGAGCAGTACTTC. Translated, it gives CASSPPSGPYEQYF.

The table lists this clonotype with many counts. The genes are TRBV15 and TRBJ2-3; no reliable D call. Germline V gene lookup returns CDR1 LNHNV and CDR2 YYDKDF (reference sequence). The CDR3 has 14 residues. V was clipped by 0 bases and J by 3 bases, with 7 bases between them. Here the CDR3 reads CATSRDELTDTQYF. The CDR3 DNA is TGTGCCACCAGCAGAGATGAATTGACAGATACGCAGTATTTT.

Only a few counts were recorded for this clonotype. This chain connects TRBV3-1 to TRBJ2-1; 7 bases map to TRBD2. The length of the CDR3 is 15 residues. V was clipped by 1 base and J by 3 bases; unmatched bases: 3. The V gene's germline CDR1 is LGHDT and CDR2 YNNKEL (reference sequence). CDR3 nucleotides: TGTGCCAGCAGCCAAGTGTCGGGAGGCTACAATGAGCAGTTCTTC. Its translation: CASSQVSGGYNEQFF.

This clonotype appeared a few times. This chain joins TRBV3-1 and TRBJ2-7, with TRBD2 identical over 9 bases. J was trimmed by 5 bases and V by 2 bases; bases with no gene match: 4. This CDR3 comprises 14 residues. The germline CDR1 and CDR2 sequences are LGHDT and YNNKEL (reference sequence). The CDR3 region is CASSQRTSVHEQYF. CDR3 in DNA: TGTGCCAGCAGCCAAAGGACTAGCGTCCACGAGCAGTACTTC.

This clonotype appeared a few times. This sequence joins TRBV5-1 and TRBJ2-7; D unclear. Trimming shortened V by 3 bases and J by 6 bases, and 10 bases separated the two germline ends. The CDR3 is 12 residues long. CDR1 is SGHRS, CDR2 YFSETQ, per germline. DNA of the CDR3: TGCGCCAGCAGCTCCCTCGGTGTCGAGCAGTACTTC. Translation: CASSSLGVEQYF. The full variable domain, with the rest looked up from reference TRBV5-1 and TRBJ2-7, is KAGVTQTPRYLIKTRGQQVTLSCSPISGHRSVSWYQQTPGQGLQFLFEYFSETQRNKGNFPGRFSGRQFSNSRSEMNVSTLELGDSALYLCASSSLGVEQYFGPGTRLTVT.